This paragraph reports one T cell receptor beta chain. As yet, its antigen is unknown. This record belongs to a study of cytomegalovirus exposure and HLA in healthy donors. Generated by immunoSEQ multiplex PCR, the TCRdb table keeps only in-frame clones and is missing some. The table includes nearly 200,000 clones, 80% to 90% detected once. Whole-study results and caveats: For most TCR sequences rarity was the rule, although some public TCRs occurred in many donors.

The TCR comes from a woman in her twenties or thirties in good health and CMV-seropositive. The material sequenced was PBMCs.

DNA of the CDR3: TGTGCCAGCAGCCCAACAGGGTTAAGGGAGACCCAGTACTTC. Its protein is CASSPTGLRETQYF. This chain joins TRBV5-4 and TRBJ2-5, with D possibly matching TRBD1 (6 bases). The ends were cut back, 4 bases at V and 5 bases at J, with 15 bases in the middle. The germline gives CDR1 SGHNT, CDR2 YYREEE (reference sequence). The CDR3 has 14 residues.